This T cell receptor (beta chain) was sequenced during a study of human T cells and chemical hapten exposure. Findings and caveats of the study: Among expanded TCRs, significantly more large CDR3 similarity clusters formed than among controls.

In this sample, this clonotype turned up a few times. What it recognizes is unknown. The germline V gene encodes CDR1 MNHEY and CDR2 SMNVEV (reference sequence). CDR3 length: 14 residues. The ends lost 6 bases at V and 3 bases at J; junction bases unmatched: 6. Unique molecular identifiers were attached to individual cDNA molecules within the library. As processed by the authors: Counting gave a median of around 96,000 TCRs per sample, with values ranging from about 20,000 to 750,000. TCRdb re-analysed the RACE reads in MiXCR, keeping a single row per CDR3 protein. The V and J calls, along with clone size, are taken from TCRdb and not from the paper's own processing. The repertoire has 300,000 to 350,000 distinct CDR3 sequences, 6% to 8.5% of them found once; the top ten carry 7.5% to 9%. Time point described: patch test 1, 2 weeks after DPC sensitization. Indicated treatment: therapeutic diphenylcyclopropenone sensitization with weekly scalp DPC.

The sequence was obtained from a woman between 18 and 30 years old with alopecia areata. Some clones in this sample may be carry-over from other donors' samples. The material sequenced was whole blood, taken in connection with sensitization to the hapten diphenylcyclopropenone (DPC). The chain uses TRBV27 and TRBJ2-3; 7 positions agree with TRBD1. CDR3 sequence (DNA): TGTGCCAGCAGGCAGACAGGGTCGACAGATACGCAGTATTTT. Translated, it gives CASRQTGSTDTQYF.